The clone carrying this T cell receptor (beta chain) was counted only a few times. Trimming shortened V by 4 bases and J by 0 bases, and 10 bases separated the two germline ends. The length of the CDR3 is 14 residues. In germline, CDR1 is MNHEY, CDR2 SVGAGI. A universal primer binding site was introduced by template switching. The final cDNA contained unique molecular identifiers. TCRdb used MiXCR to reprocess the 5' RACE reads, holding one entry per CDR3 protein. The table includes over 200,000 distinct CDR3 sequences, approximately 5.9% detected once. These data belong to a study of identical twins. The data were also submitted as part of a second study, on T cells expressing NK-cell markers.

Sequencing used CD8+ T cells sorted from blood. This TCR was sampled from a woman aged 18-29 years in good health. V usage is TRBV6-5 and J usage is TRBJ2-7, with D perhaps matching TRBD2 (6 bases). Written as DNA, the CDR3 is TGTGCCAGCAGTTCCCGGGACTTCTCCTACGAGCAGTACTTC. Translation gives CASSSRDFSYEQYF.